The text below deals with one T cell receptor (beta chain). The data were obtained in a study of blood T cell repertoires in COVID-19. The table came from immunoSEQ multiplex PCR; TCRdb's copy has only in-frame clones and leaves some out. The sample carries 250,000 to 350,000 clones, about nine tenths recorded once. The receptor's source is a woman under 30 who had recovered from COVID-19. Sequencing was done on a sample of PBMCs or T cells enriched from blood (not recorded which).

CDR3 in amino acids: CASSINGGGNTEAFF. The CDR3 DNA follows: TGTGCCAGTAGTATAAATGGAGGAGGGAACACTGAAGCTTTCTTT. The chain links TRBV19 to TRBJ1-1, with no clear D. Germline values: CDR1 LNHDA, CDR2 SQIVND (reference sequence). This CDR3 region has 15 residues. Trimming removed 2 bases from V and 1 base from J, with 11 bases in between. The complete variable domain, with remaining parts taken from reference TRBV19 and TRBJ1-1, reads DGGITQSPKYLFRKEGQNVTLSCEQNLNHDAMYWYRQDPGQGLRLIYYSQIVNDFQKGDIAEGYSVSREKKESFPLTVTSAQKNPTAFYLCASSINGGGNTEAFFGQGTRLTVV.